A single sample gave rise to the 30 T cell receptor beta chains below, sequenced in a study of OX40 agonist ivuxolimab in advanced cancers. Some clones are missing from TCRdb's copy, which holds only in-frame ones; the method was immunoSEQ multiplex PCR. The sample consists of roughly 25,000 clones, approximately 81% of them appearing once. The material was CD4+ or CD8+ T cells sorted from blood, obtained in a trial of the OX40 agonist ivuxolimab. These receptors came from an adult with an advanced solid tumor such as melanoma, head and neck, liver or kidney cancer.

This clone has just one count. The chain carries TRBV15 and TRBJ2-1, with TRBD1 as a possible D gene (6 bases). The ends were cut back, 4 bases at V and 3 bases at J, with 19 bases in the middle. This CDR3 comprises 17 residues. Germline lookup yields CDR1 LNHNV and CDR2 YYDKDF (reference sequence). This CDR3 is CATSKVRTGTFYNEQFF. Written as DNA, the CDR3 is TGTGCCACCAGCAAAGTGCGAACCGGGACATTCTACAATGAGCAGTTCTTC.

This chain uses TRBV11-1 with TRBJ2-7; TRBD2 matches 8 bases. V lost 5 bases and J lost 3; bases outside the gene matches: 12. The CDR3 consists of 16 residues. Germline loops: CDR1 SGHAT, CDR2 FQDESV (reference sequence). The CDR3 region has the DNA TGTGCCAGCAGCGAAGCTGGCGGGAGGTTTAGCTACGAGCAGTACTTC. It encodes CASSEAGGRFSYEQYF. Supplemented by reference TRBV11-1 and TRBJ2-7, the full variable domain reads EAEVAQSPRYKITEKSQAVAFWCDPISGHATLYWYRQILGQGPELLVQFQDESVVDDSQLPKDRFSAERLKGVDSTLKIQPAELGDSAMYLCASSEAGGRFSYEQYFGPGTRLTVT.

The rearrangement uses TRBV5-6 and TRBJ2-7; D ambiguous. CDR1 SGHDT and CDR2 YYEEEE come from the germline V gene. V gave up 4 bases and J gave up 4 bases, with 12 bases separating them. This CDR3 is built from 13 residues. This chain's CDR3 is CASSLPLGYEQYF. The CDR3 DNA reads TGTGCCAGCAGCCTACCCCTGGGTTACGAGCAGTACTTC.

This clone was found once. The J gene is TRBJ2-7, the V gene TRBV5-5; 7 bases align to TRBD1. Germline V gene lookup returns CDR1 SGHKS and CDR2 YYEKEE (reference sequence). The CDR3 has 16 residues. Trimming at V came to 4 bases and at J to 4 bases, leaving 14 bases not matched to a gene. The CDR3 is CASSGRTGTEVYEQYF. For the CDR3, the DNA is TGTGCCAGCAGCGGTCGCACCGGGACAGAAGTATACGAGCAGTACTTC.

This CDR3 reads CASSLDGGGAEQYF. In DNA form, the CDR3 reads TGCGCCAGCAGCTTGGATGGTGGGGGGGCCGAGCAGTACTTC. This chain connects TRBV5-1 to TRBJ2-7; D might be TRBD2 (7 bases). The CDR3 runs 14 residues. Germline V lookup: CDR1 SGHRS, CDR2 YFSETQ. Trimming left V 0 bases short and J 6 bases short, with 13 bases between.

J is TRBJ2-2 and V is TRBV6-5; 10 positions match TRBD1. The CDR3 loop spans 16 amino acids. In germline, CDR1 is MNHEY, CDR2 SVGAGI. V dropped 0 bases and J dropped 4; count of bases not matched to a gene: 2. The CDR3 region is CASSYSGTGVTGELFF. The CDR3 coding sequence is TGTGCCAGCAGTTACTCAGGGACAGGGGTCACCGGGGAGCTGTTTTTT.

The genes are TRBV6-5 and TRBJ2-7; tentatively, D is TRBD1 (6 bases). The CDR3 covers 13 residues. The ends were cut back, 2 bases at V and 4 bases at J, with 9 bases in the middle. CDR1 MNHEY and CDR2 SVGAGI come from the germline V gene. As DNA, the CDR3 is TGTGCCAGCAGTTACGGCAGGGGATACGAGCAGTACTTC. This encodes CASSYGRGYEQYF.

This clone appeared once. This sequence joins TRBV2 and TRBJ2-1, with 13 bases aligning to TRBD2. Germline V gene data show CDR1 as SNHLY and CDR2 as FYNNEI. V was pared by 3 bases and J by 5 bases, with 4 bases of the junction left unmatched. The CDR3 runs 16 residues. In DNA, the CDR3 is TGTGCCAGCAGTGACTGGGGGACTAGCGGGAACAATGAGCAGTTCTTC. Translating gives CASSDWGTSGNNEQFF. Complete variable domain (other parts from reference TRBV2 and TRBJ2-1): EPEVTQTPSHQVTQMGQEVILRCVPISNHLYFYWYRQILGQKVEFLVSFYNNEISEKSEIFDDQFSVERPDGSNFTLKIRSTKLEDSAMYFCASSDWGTSGNNEQFFGPGTRLTVL.

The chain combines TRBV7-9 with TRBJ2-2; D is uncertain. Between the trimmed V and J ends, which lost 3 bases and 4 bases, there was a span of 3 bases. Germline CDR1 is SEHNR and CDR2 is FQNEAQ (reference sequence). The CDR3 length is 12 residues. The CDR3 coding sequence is TGTGCCAGCAGCTTGCGCACCGGGGAGCTGTTTTTT. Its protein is CASSLRTGELFF.

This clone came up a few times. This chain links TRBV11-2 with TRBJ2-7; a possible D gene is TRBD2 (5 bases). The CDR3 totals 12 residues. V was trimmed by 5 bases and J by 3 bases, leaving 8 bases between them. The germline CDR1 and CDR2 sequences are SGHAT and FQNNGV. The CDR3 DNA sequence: TGTGCCAGCAGCCTCGGGGACTACGAGCAGTACTTC. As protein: CASSLGDYEQYF.

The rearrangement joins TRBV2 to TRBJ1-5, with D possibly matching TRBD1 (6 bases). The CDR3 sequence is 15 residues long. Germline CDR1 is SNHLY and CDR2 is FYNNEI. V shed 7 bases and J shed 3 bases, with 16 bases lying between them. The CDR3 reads CASMGSRGSNQPQHF. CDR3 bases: TGTGCCAGCATGGGTTCCAGGGGCTCCAATCAGCCCCAGCATTTT.

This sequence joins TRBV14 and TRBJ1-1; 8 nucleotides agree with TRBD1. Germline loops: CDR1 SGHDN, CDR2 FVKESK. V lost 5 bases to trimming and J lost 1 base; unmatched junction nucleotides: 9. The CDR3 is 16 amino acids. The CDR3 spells CASSTGQGAGNTEAFF. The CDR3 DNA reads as TGTGCCAGCAGCACCGGACAGGGAGCGGGGAACACTGAAGCTTTCTTT.

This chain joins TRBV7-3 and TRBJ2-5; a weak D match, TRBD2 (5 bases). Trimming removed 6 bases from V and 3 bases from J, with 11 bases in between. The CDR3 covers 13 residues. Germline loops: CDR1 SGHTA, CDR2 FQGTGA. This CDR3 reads CASRKLGEETQYF. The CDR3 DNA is TGTGCCAGCAGGAAACTCGGGGAAGAGACCCAGTACTTC.

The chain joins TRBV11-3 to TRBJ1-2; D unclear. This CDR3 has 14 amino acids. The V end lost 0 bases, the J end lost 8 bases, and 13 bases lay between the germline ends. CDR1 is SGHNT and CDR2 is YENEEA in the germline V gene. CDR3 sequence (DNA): TGTGCCAGCAGCTTAGACCCTTCATCCAGAGGCTACACCTTC. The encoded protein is CASSLDPSSRGYTF.

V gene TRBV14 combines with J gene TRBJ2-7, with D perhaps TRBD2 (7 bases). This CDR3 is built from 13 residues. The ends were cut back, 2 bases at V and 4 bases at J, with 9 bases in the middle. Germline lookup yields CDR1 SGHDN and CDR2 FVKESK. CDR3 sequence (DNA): TGTGCCAGCAGCCAACGGGGGGCGTACGAGCAGTACTTC. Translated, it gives CASSQRGAYEQYF.

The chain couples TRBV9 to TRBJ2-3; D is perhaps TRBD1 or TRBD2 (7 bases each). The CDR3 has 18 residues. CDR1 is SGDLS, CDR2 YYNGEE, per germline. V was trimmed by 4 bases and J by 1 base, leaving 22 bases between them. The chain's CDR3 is CASSFSQGGDGGTDTQYF. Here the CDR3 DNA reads TGTGCCAGCAGCTTCTCCCAGGGGGGGGATGGTGGCACAGATACGCAGTATTTT.

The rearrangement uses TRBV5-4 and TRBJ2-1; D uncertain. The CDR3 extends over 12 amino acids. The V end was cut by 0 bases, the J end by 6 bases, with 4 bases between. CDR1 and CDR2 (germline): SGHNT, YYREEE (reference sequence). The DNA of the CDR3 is TGTGCCAGCAGCTTGGAGACCAATGAGCAGTTCTTC. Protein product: CASSLETNEQFF.

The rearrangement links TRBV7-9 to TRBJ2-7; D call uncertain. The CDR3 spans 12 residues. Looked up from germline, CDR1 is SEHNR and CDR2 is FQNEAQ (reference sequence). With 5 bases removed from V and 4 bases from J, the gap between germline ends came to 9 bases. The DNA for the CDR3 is TGTGCCAGCAGCCTGTCAGATTACGAGCAGTACTTC. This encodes CASSLSDYEQYF.

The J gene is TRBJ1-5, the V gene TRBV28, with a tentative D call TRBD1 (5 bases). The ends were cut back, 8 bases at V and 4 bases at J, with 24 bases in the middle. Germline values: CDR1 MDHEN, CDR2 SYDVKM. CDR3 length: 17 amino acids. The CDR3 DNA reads TGTGCCAGCTCTCACCCACAGACAGTGCGAAAAAATCAGCCCCAGCATTTT. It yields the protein CASSHPQTVRKNQPQHF. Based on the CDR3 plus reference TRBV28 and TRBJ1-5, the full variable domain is DVKVTQSSRYLVKRTGEKVFLECVQDMDHENMFWYRQDPGLGLRLIYFSYDVKMKEKGDIPEGYSVSREKKERFSLILESASTNQTSMYLCASSHPQTVRKNQPQHFGDGTRLSIL.

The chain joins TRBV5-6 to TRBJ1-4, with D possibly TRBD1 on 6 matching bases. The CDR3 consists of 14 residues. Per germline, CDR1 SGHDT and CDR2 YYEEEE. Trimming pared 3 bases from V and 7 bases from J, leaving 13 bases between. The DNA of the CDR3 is TGTGCCAGCAGCTCAGGGGAAGGAGGTGAAAAACTGTTTTTT. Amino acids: CASSSGEGGEKLFF. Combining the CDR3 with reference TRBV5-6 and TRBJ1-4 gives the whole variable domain DAGVTQSPTHLIKTRGQQVTLRCSPKSGHDTVSWYQQALGQGPQFIFQYYEEEERQRGNFPDRFSGHQFPNYSSELNVNALLLGDSALYLCASSSGEGGEKLFFGSGTQLSVL.

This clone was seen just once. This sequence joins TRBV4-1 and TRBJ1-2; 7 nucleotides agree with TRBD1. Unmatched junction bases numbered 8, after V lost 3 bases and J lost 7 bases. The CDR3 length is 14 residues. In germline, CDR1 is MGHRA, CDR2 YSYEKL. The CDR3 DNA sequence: TGCGCCAGCAGCCAGATAAGGGGGCACAGTGGCTACACCTTC. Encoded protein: CASSQIRGHSGYTF.

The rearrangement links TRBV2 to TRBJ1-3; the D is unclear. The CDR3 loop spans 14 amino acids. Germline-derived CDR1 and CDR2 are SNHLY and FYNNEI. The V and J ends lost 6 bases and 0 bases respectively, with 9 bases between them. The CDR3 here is CASREGISGNTIYF. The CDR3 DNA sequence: TGTGCCAGCAGGGAGGGAATCTCTGGAAACACCATATATTTT.

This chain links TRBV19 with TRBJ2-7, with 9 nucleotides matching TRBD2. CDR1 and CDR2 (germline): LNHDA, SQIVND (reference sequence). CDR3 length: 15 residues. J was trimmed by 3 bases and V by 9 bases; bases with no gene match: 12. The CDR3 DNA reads TGTGCCAGCAAACAAGGGTTAGCGGGAGTCTACGAGCAGTACTTC. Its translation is CASKQGLAGVYEQYF.

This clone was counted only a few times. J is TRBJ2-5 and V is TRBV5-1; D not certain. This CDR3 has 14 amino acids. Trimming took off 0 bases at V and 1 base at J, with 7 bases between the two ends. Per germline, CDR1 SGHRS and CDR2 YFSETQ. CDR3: CASSLVFTQETQYF. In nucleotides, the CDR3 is TGCGCCAGCAGCTTGGTATTCACCCAAGAGACCCAGTACTTC.

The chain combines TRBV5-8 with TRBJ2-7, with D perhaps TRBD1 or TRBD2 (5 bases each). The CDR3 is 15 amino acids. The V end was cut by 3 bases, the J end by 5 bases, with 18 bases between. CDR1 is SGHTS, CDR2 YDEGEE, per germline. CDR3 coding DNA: TGTGCCAGCAGCTCGTGGGGCAGCCGGGGCGACGAGCAGTACTTC. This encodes CASSSWGSRGDEQYF.

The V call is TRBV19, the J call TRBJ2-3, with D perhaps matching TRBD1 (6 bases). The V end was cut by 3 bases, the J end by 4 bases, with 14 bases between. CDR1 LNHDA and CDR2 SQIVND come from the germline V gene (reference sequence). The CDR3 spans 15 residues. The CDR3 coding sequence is TGTGCCAGTAGTATGACTACAGGGTGGCCAGATACGCAGTATTTT. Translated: CASSMTTGWPDTQYF.

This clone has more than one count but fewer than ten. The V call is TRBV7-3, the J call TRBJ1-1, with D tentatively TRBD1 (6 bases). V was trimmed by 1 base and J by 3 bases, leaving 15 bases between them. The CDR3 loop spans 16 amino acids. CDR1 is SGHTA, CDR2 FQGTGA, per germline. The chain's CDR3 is CASSLKGGGRYTEAFF. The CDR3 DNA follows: TGTGCCAGCAGCTTAAAAGGAGGGGGGAGGTACACTGAAGCTTTCTTT.

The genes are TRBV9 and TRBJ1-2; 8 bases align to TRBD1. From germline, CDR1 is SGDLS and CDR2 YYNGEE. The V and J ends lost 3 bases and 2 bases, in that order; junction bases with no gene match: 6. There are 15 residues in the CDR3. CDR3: CASSDSGGVNYGYTF. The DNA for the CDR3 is TGTGCCAGCAGCGACTCAGGGGGCGTCAACTATGGCTACACCTTC. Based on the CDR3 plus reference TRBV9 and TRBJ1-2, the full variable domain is DSGVTQTPKHLITATGQRVTLRCSPRSGDLSVYWYQQSLDQGLQFLIQYYNGEERAKGNILERFSAQQFPDLHSELNLSSLELGDSALYFCASSDSGGVNYGYTFGSGTRLTVV.

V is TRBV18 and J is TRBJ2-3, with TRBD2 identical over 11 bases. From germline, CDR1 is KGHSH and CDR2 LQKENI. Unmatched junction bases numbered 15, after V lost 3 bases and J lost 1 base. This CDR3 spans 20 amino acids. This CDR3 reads CASSPGYRTSGHQGTDTQYF. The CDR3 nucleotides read TGTGCCAGCTCACCCGGTTACCGGACTAGCGGGCACCAGGGCACAGATACGCAGTATTTT.

CDR3 bases: TGTGCATATACCCGGGACAGCGGATACTATGGCTACACCTTC. It yields the protein CAYTRDSGYYGYTF. This chain joins TRBV30 and TRBJ1-2, with TRBD1 identical over 7 bases. CDR1 and CDR2 (germline): GTSNPN, SVGIG (reference sequence). This CDR3 region has 14 residues.